These T cell receptor beta chains were read from a single sample in a study of T cell responses to AZD1222 COVID-19 vaccine. Assay: immunoSEQ multiplex PCR; the TCRdb copy retains only in-frame clones and omits some. The sample lists 44,000 or so clones, roughly 78% occurring once. This specimen was peripheral blood, taken 28 days after the second dose of the MenACWY control vaccine. The receptors come from an adult who received the MenACWY meningococcal vaccine as a control. CDR3s include the opening cysteine and the closing phenylalanine or tryptophan. A D gene is named only where the DNA matches it firmly. Some rows mark clone size as missing; the rest say once, few, many or name a class of expanded clone.

size	D	V	J	DNA	CDR3
NA	NA	TRBV15	TRBJ1-1	TGTGCCACCAGTCGAGGAGGCAACACTGAAGCTTTCTTT	CATSRGGNTEAFF
NA	TRBD2	TRBV5-1	TRBJ2-1	TGCGCCAGCAGCTTCCCGAGGACTAGCGGCCAGAATGAGCAGTTCTTC	CASSFPRTSGQNEQFF
NA	TRBD2	TRBV2	TRBJ2-7	TGTGCCAGATCGGGGGGTGGAGGAACCTACGAGCAGTACTTC	CARSGGGGTYEQYF
NA	TRBD1	TRBV7-6	TRBJ1-6	TGTGCCAGCAGCTTAGGGACACAGGGGAGTAATTCACCCCTCCACTTT	CASSLGTQGSNSPLHF
NA	NA	TRBV18	TRBJ1-3	TGTGCCAGCTCCCCAAGGGACCAAGAACGGGTCTCTGGAAACACCATATATTTT	CASSPRDQERVSGNTIYF
NA	TRBD2	TRBV7-2	TRBJ2-2	TGTGCCAGCAGATTGAGGCTAGCGGGAGCGGCCGGGGAGCTGTTTTTT	CASRLRLAGAAGELFF
NA	TRBD1	TRBV2	TRBJ2-1	TGTGCCAGCAGGCAGGGGGCCCGGGACAATGAGCAGTTCTTC	CASRQGARDNEQFF
NA	NA	TRBV5-1	TRBJ1-5	TGCGCCAGCAGCCCACTGCCGTCGGGGGATCAGCCCCAGCATTTT	CASSPLPSGDQPQHF
NA	NA	TRBV24-1	TRBJ1-4	TGTGCCACCAGTGATGGGCAGATTAATGAAAAACTGTTTTTT	CATSDGQINEKLFF
NA	NA	TRBV19	TRBJ2-1	TGTGCCAGTAGCTCGACAGTCTCCTACAATGAGCAGTTCTTC	CASSSTVSYNEQFF
NA	NA	TRBV6-5	TRBJ2-5	TGTGCCAGCAGAGCCGACGCGCAAGAGACCCAGTACTTC	CASRADAQETQYF
NA	TRBD2	TRBV7-9	TRBJ2-3	TGTGCCAGCAGCTTGGGACTAGCGGGGAACACAGATACGCAGTATTTT	CASSLGLAGNTDTQYF
NA	NA	TRBV2	TRBJ2-3	TGTGCCAGCAGGAGACGGACAGTTCGCACAGATACGCAGTATTTT	CASRRRTVRTDTQYF
NA	NA	TRBV11-2	TRBJ2-3	TGTGCCAGCAGCTTTTTGACCCTGGGCACAGATACGCAGTATTTT	CASSFLTLGTDTQYF
few	NA	TRBV19	TRBJ1-2	TGTGCCAGTAGTGACGAAGGGCCCTACTATGGCTACACCTTC	CASSDEGPYYGYTF
NA	TRBD2	TRBV27	TRBJ2-1	TGTGCCAGCAGTTGGAGGCGGGGGGGCTCAGATGAGCAGTTCTTC	CASSWRRGGSDEQFF
few	NA	TRBV11-3	TRBJ2-5	TGTGCCAGCAGCAGCGAGACCCAGTACTTC	CASSSETQYF
NA	NA	TRBV5-5	TRBJ2-1	TGTGCCAGCAGCTTGGTACTTCAAGGACGCAATGAGCAGTTCTTC	CASSLVLQGRNEQFF
NA	TRBD1	TRBV5-1	TRBJ1-5	TGCGCCAGCAGCCCGGACGGGACAGATAATCAGCCCCAGCATTTT	CASSPDGTDNQPQHF
NA	TRBD2	TRBV3-1/TRBV3-2	TRBJ2-5	TGTGCCAGCAGCCAACCCGGGACTAGCGGAACAGGGGAGACCCAGTACTTC	CASSQPGTSGTGETQYF
NA	NA	TRBV19	TRBJ2-1	TGTGCCAGTAGTATTACTCATACGAGCTCCTACAATGAGCAGTTCTTC	CASSITHTSSYNEQFF
NA	NA	TRBV6-5	TRBJ1-1	TGTGCCAGCAGGGGGGAGTGGGTTTCTGAAGCTTTCTTT	CASRGEWVSEAFF
NA	TRBD1	TRBV6-1	TRBJ1-5	TGTGCCAGCAGTGAAGCGCCACAGGGGATTCAGCCCCAGCATTTT	CASSEAPQGIQPQHF
NA	NA	TRBV19	TRBJ2-3	TGTGCCAGTAGTGCGCCCCTCGGGGTTGGAACAGATACGCAGTATTTT	CASSAPLGVGTDTQYF
NA	TRBD1	TRBV4-1	TRBJ1-1	TGCGCCAGCAGCCATGTGGACAGGGGGATATCGAACACTGAAGCTTTCTTT	CASSHVDRGISNTEAFF
NA	NA	TRBV30	TRBJ1-4	TGTGCCTGGAGTGTGGCCCTTGCAACTAATGAAAAACTGTTTTTT	CAWSVALATNEKLFF
NA	TRBD1	TRBV30	TRBJ1-2	TGTGCCTGGACCAGGACAGGGAACGGCTACACCTTC	CAWTRTGNGYTF
once	TRBD1	TRBV6-5	TRBJ1-4	TGTGCCAGCAGTTACGACAGGGGAAGTAATGAAAAACTGTTTTTT	CASSYDRGSNEKLFF
NA	NA	TRBV28	TRBJ2-7	TGTGCCAGCAGCGGGAGCTCCTACGAGCAGTACTTC	CASSGSSYEQYF
NA	NA	TRBV27	TRBJ2-2	TGTGCCAGCAGTTTAGAAAGGTTGGGAGCCGGGGAGCTGTTTTTT	CASSLERLGAGELFF
NA	TRBD1	TRBV4-1	TRBJ1-5	TGCGCCAGCAGCCAAGTCGTAACAGGGGCCCTCAATCAGCCCCAGCATTTT	CASSQVVTGALNQPQHF
few	NA	TRBV12-3/TRBV12-4	TRBJ1-5	TGTGCCAGCAGTTTAAAAGGGAATCAGCCCCAGCATTTT	CASSLKGNQPQHF
NA	NA	TRBV6-6	TRBJ2-3	TGTGCCAGCAGTTACTGGGGGGAACAGGATACGCAGTATTTT	CASSYWGEQDTQYF
NA	NA	TRBV18	TRBJ1-1	TGTGCCAGCTCACCCTTCGACAGCACTGAAGCTTTCTTT	CASSPFDSTEAFF
once	NA	TRBV3-1/TRBV3-2	TRBJ2-1	TGTGCCAGCAGCCAAGTTGCTGAGCAGTTCTTC	CASSQVAEQFF
NA	TRBD1	TRBV28	TRBJ2-3	TGTGCCAGCAGTTTACAGGGGGCAACAGATACGCAGTATTTT	CASSLQGATDTQYF
NA	NA	TRBV12-3/TRBV12-4	TRBJ1-1	TGTGCCAGCAGTTTAGCCAGAGTTGAAGCTTTCTTT	CASSLARVEAFF
NA	NA	TRBV19	TRBJ2-1	TGTGCCAGTAGTAAGTTCGGCGTTTATGAGCAGTTCTTC	CASSKFGVYEQFF
NA	TRBD2	TRBV11-1	TRBJ2-3	TGTGCCAGCAGCTTGGTAGCGGGAGGGCGCACAGATACGCAGTATTTT	CASSLVAGGRTDTQYF
NA	NA	TRBV11-1	TRBJ1-2	TGTGCCAGCAGCGCACGGCGTGAGGGGCCAGGTGGCTACACCTTC	CASSARREGPGGYTF
NA	TRBD1	TRBV9	TRBJ2-6	TGTGCCAGCAGCAGGCGACAGGGCTACTCTGGGGCCAACGTCCTGACTTTC	CASSRRQGYSGANVLTF
NA	NA	TRBV15	TRBJ1-3	TGTGCCACCAGCAGAGGTAGTATGGGAAACACCATATATTTT	CATSRGSMGNTIYF
NA	NA	TRBV18	TRBJ2-3	TGTGCCAGCTCACCATCGCGGGTAACTGGCACAGATACGCAGTATTTT	CASSPSRVTGTDTQYF
NA	NA	TRBV25-1	TRBJ1-1	TGTGCCAGCAGTCGGCGGGAGGCTGAAGCTTTCTTT	CASSRREAEAFF
NA	TRBD1	TRBV9	TRBJ2-1	TGTGCCAGCAGCGGGGGGACAGGGAATGAGCAGTTCTTC	CASSGGTGNEQFF
NA	TRBD1	TRBV10-1	TRBJ1-2	TGCGCCAGCAGTGAGCAACAGGGGTATGGCTACACCTTC	CASSEQQGYGYTF